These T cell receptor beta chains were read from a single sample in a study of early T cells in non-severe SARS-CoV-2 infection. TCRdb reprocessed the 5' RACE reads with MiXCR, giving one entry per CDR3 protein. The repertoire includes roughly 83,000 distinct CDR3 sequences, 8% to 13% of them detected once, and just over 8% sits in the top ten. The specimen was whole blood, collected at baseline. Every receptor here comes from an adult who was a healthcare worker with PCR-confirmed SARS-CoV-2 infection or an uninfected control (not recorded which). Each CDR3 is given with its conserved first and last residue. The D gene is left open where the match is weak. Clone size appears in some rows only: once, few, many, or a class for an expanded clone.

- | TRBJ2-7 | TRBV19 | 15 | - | CASSPGTAPGHEQYF | TGTGCCAGTAGCCCCGGGACTGCCCCCGGCCACGAGCAGTACTTC
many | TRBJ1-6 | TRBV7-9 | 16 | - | CASSPSTRGAGSPLHF | TGTGCCAGCAGCCCCAGCACCCGGGGGGCCGGGTCACCCCTCCACTTT
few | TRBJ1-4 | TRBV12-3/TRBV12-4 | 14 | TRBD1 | CASSLRQGVEKLFF | TGTGCCAGCAGTTTACGACAGGGGGTTGAAAAACTGTTTTTT
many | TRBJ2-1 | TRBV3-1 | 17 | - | CASSQDRRASSYNEQFF | TGTGCCAGCAGCCAAGATCGGCGGGCCAGCTCCTACAATGAGCAGTTCTTC
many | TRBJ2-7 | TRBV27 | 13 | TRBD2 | CASGGRGGYEQYF | TGTGCCAGCGGCGGGAGAGGTGGTTACGAGCAGTACTTC
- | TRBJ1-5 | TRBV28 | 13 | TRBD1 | CASSSDRNQPQHF | TGTGCCAGCAGCTCGGACAGGAATCAGCCCCAGCATTTT
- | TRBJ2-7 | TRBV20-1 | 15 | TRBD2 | CSVSAGGSGSYEQYF | TGCAGTGTGTCGGCGGGTGGTAGCGGGAGTTACGAGCAGTACTTC
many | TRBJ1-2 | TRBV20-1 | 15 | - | CSAKAPSYPNYGYTF | TGCAGTGCTAAGGCACCGTCCTATCCTAACTATGGCTACACCTTC
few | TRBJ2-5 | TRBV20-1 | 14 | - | CSAIPSITDETQYF | TGCAGTGCTATCCCCTCGATAACCGATGAGACCCAGTACTTC
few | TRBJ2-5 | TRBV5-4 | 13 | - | CASSLAREETQYF | TGTGCCAGCAGCTTGGCAAGGGAAGAGACCCAGTACTTC
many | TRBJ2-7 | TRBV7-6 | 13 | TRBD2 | CASSSERGYEQYF | TGTGCCAGCAGCTCCGAGCGGGGTTACGAGCAGTACTTC
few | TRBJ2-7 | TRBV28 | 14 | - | CASSLTTDNYEQYF | TGTGCCAGCAGTTTAACGACGGACAACTACGAGCAGTACTTC
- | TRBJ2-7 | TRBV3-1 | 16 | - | CASSQDVGIGAYEQYF | TGTGCCAGCAGCCAAGATGTGGGGATCGGGGCCTACGAGCAGTACTTC
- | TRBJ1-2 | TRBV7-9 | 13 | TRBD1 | CASSLQGELHYTF | TGTGCCAGCAGTTTGCAGGGGGAGCTCCACTACACCTTC
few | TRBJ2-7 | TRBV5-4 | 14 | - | CASSSRERTYEQYF | TGTGCCAGCAGCTCACGGGAGCGCACCTACGAGCAGTACTTC
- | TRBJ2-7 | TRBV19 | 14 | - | CASSIPGLVYEQYF | TGTGCCAGTAGTATCCCGGGACTTGTCTACGAGCAGTACTTC
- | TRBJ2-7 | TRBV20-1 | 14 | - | CSAPSLGLLGEQYF | TGCAGTGCCCCTTCCTTGGGTCTCCTCGGGGAGCAGTACTTC
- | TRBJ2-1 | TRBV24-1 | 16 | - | CATSDPGSRDYNEQFF | TGTGCCACCAGTGACCCAGGCTCCCGGGACTACAATGAGCAGTTCTTC
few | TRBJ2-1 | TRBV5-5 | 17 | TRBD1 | CASSVNSRQGRQNEQFF | TGTGCCAGCAGCGTAAACTCTCGACAGGGTCGTCAGAATGAGCAGTTCTTC
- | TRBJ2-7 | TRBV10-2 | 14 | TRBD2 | CASSDLAGGTEQYF | TGCGCCAGCAGTGATCTAGCGGGAGGGACTGAGCAGTACTTC
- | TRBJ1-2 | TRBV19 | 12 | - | CASRDTSYGYTF | TGTGCCAGTAGGGACACTTCCTATGGCTACACCTTC
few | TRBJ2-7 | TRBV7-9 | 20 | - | CASSITTVKLVAGHSYEQYF | TGTGCCAGCAGCATAACGACAGTAAAGCTAGTGGCGGGCCACTCCTACGAGCAGTACTTC
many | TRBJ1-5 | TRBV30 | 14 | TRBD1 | CAWKGGNPNQPQHF | TGTGCCTGGAAAGGGGGCAACCCAAATCAGCCCCAGCATTTT
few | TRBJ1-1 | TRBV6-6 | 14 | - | CASSYDDGNTEAFF | TGTGCCAGCAGTTACGACGACGGGAACACTGAAGCTTTCTTT
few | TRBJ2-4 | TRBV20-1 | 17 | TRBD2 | CSARDRGSGRGLDIQYF | TGCAGTGCTAGAGATCGGGGGAGCGGGAGGGGTTTGGACATTCAGTACTTC
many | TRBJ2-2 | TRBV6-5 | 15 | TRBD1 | CASSSGQVNTGELFF | TGTGCCAGCAGTTCGGGACAGGTGAACACCGGGGAGCTGTTTTTT
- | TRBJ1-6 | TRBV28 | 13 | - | CASRYRVSSPPHF | TGTGCCAGCAGGTACAGGGTTAGTTCACCCCCCCACTTT
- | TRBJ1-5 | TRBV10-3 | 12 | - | CAISDSNQPQHF | TGTGCCATCAGTGATAGCAATCAGCCCCAGCATTTT
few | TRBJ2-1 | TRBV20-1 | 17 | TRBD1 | CSASATQGAQGYNEQFF | TGCAGTGCTAGCGCGACACAGGGGGCGCAGGGCTACAATGAGCAGTTCTTC
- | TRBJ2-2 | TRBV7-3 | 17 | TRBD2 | CASSPVRAGGPTGELFF | TGTGCCAGCAGCCCCGTTCGAGCGGGAGGCCCCACCGGGGAGCTGTTTTTT
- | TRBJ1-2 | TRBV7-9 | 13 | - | CASSLAYPDDYTF | TGTGCCAGCAGCTTAGCGTATCCGGATGACTACACCTTC
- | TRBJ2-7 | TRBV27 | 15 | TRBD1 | CASKTSSGQVREQYF | TGTGCCAGCAAGACGTCTTCGGGACAGGTGAGGGAGCAGTACTTC
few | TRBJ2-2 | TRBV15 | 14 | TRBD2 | CATSTGLDTGELFF | TGTGCCACCAGCACCGGACTAGACACCGGGGAGCTGTTTTTT
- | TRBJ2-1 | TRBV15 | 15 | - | CATSRAAGSYNEQFF | TGTGCCACCAGCAGAGCGGCAGGCTCCTACAATGAGCAGTTCTTC
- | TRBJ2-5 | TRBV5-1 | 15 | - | CASSFGFGGQETQYF | TGCGCCAGCAGCTTCGGCTTCGGGGGCCAAGAGACCCAGTACTTC
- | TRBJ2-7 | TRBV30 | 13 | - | CAWSADSTYEQYF | TGTGCCTGGAGTGCAGACTCAACATACGAGCAGTACTTC
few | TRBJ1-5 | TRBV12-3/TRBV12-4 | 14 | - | CASRLGGGNQPQHF | TGTGCCAGCAGGCTTGGGGGTGGCAATCAGCCCCAGCATTTT
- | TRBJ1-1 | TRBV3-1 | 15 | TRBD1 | CASSQPRQGSTEAFF | TGTGCCAGCAGCCAACCCCGACAGGGGAGCACTGAAGCTTTCTTT
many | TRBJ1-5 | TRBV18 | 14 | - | CASSPQGPNQPQHF | TGTGCCAGCTCACCACAGGGTCCGAATCAGCCCCAGCATTTT
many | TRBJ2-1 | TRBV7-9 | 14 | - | CASSFFDLRNEQFF | TGTGCCAGCAGCTTTTTTGACCTTAGAAATGAGCAGTTCTTC
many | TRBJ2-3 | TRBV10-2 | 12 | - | CRWRPNADTQYF | TGCCGGTGGAGGCCAAATGCAGATACGCAGTATTTT
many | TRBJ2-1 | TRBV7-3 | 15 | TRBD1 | CASSLGQGVYNEQFF | TGTGCCAGCAGCTTGGGACAGGGGGTCTACAATGAGCAGTTCTTC
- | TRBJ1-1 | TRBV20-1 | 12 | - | CSARGRWTEAFF | TGCAGTGCTAGAGGCCGGTGGACTGAAGCTTTCTTT
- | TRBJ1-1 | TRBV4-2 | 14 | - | CASSQEISWAEAFF | TGTGCCAGCAGCCAAGAAATAAGTTGGGCTGAAGCTTTCTTT